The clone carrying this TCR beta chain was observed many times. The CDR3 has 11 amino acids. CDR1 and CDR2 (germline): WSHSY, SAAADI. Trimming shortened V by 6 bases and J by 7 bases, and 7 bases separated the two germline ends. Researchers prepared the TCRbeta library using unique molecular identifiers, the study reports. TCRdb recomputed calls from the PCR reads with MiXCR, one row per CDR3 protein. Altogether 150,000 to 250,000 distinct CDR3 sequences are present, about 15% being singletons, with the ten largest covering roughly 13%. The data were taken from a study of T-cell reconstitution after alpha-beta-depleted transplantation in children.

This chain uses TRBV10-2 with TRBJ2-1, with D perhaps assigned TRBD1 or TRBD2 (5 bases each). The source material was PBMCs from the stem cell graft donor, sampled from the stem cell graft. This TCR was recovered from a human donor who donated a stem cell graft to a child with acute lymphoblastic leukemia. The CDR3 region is CASSEGNEQFF. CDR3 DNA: TGCGCCAGCAGCGAGGGGAATGAGCAGTTCTTC.